This T cell receptor (beta chain) was sequenced for a study of T cell repertoires in cytomegalovirus infection. This clonotype was seen repeatedly, ten times or more. What it binds is unknown. One entry per CDR3 protein results from TCRdb running MiXCR on the reads. The sample comprises about 130,000 distinct CDR3 sequences, more than 30% of which are singletons, and roughly 50% rests with the top ten. Germline lookup yields CDR1 SGHTA and CDR2 FQGNSA. Trimming removed 4 bases at V and 4 bases at J, with 17 bases between. This CDR3 spans 16 amino acids. J is TRBJ2-1 and V is TRBV7-2, with D possibly being TRBD2 (7 bases). The sequences come from CD8+ T cells from cultured PBMCs, collected from culture after CMV antigen stimulation. The sequence was collected from a human donor in good health (CMV status not recorded). Some clones in this sample may be carry-over from other donors' samples. In DNA, the CDR3 is TGTGCCAGCAGCTCTGGGGGGGGCGATCCTTACAATGAGCAGTTCTTC. Translating it yields CASSSGGGDPYNEQFF.